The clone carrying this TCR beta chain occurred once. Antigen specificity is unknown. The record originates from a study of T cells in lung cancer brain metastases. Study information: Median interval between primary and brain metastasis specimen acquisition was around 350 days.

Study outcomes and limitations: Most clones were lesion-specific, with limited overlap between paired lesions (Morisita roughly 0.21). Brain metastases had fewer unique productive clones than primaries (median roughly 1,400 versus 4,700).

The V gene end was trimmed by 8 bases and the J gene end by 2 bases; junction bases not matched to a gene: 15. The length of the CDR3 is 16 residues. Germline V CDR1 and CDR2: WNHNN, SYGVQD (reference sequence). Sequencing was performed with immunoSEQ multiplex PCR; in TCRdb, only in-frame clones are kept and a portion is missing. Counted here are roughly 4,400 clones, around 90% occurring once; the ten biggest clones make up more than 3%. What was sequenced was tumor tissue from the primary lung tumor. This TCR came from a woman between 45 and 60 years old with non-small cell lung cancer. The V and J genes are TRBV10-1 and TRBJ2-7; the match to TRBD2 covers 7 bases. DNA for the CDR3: TGCGCCAGCTTTTTTCCCGGGACTACAGACACCTACGAGCAGTACGTC. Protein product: CASFFPGTTDTYEQYV.